A single sample is the source of the 24 T cell receptor beta chains below, sequenced in a study of cytomegalovirus exposure and HLA in healthy donors. PCR amplification relied on 60 Vbeta primers (plus 13 Jbeta primers). Generated by immunoSEQ multiplex PCR, the TCRdb table keeps only in-frame clones and is missing some. The sample lists 150,000 to 200,000 clones; about 85% were seen once. The sequenced sample consisted of PBMCs. The receptors derive from a boy younger than 10 in good health and CMV-seronegative.

The rearrangement links TRBV7-2 to TRBJ2-3, with 12 bases that match TRBD2. CDR3 length: 15 residues. J was trimmed by 6 bases and V by 5 bases; bases with no gene match: 6. Germline lookup yields CDR1 SGHTA and CDR2 FQGNSA. In nucleotides, the CDR3 is TGTGCCAGCAGCCTGGCTAGCGGGGGGGGTGATACGCAGTATTTT. Its translation: CASSLASGGGDTQYF.

The rearrangement joins TRBV2 to TRBJ1-1, with D tentatively TRBD1 (5 bases). V was pared by 2 bases and J by 10 bases, with 20 bases between. The length of the CDR3 is 15 residues. Germline CDR1 is SNHLY and CDR2 is FYNNEI. The CDR3 coding sequence is TGTGCCAGCAGTGAACAGGGATCGAGGTACGTTGGAGCTTTCTTT. Amino acid sequence: CASSEQGSRYVGAFF.

This rearrangement joins TRBV28 to TRBJ1-2, with 7 bases lining up with TRBD1. CDR1 is MDHEN and CDR2 is SYDVKM in the germline V gene. The CDR3 loop spans 15 amino acids. After removal of 5 bases from V and 8 bases from J, the junction contained 14 bases not matched to a gene. CDR3 bases: TGTGCCAGCAGTCCTGGAGACAGGGTTCGGGGGGGCTACACCTTC. As protein: CASSPGDRVRGGYTF.

A single count supports this clone. The chain uses TRBV2 and TRBJ2-5; a possible D gene is TRBD2 (6 bases). CDR3 length: 14 amino acids. Per germline, CDR1 SNHLY and CDR2 FYNNEI. Trimming shortened V by 1 base and J by 2 bases, and 8 bases separated the two germline ends. CDR3 in DNA: TGTGCCAGCAGTGAAGTTAGCGGTCAAGAGACCCAGTACTTC. It is translated as CASSEVSGQETQYF.

This CDR3 reads CASSLNTGTIPYEQYF. The CDR3 DNA reads as TGTGCCAGCAGCTTAAATACAGGGACTATACCCTACGAGCAGTACTTC. The rearrangement links TRBV11-1 to TRBJ2-7, with D possibly matching TRBD2 (7 bases). Germline-derived CDR1 and CDR2 are SGHAT and FQDESV (reference sequence). Trimming took off 2 bases at V and 2 bases at J, with 16 bases between the two ends. The CDR3 loop spans 16 amino acids.

The chain combines TRBV6-1 with TRBJ1-2; unclear D gene. CDR1 is MNHNS, CDR2 SASEGT, per germline. V was pared by 3 bases and J by 1 base, with 3 bases between. CDR3 size: 12 residues. The CDR3 nucleotides are TGTGCCAGCAGTGACCGTAACTATGGCTACACCTTC. Amino acids: CASSDRNYGYTF.

This rearrangement joins TRBV19 to TRBJ2-1; D perhaps matches TRBD2 (5 bases). The CDR3 spans 13 residues. Germline-derived CDR1 and CDR2 are LNHDA and SQIVND (reference sequence). V lost 8 bases, J lost 2 bases, and 10 bases lay in between. DNA of the CDR3: TGTGCCAGTGAGGCCGGGACCTACAATGAGCAGTTCTTC. This codes for CASEAGTYNEQFF.

J is TRBJ2-3 and V is TRBV5-1, with 9 bases identical to TRBD2. CDR1 and CDR2 (germline): SGHRS, YFSETQ. This CDR3 has 15 residues. The junction had 4 bases not matched to a gene; V was cut back by 4 bases and J by 1 base. Here the CDR3 reads CASSAGGSGTDTQYF. In DNA form, the CDR3 reads TGCGCCAGCAGCGCGGGGGGGTCTGGCACAGATACGCAGTATTTT.

The chain recombines TRBV6-6 with TRBJ1-5; D might be TRBD1 (5 bases). The CDR3 consists of 15 residues. V shed 2 bases and J shed 0 bases, with 8 bases lying between them. Germline V gene lookup returns CDR1 MNHNY and CDR2 SVGAGI (reference sequence). The CDR3 region has the DNA TGTGCCAGCAGTTACGACAGCTATAGCAATCAGCCCCAGCATTTT. Encoded protein: CASSYDSYSNQPQHF.

Here the CDR3 reads CASSDDRETNEKLFF. CDR3 coding DNA: TGTGCCAGTAGTGATGACCGGGAGACAAATGAAAAACTGTTTTTT. This chain connects TRBV19 to TRBJ1-4; no reliable D call. V was cut by 5 bases and J by 5 bases, with 15 bases left in between. Per germline, CDR1 LNHDA and CDR2 SQIVND (reference sequence). The CDR3 spans 15 residues.

A note on this clone: A read error may produce the germline difference seen at one junction end. The chain employs TRBV5-8 and TRBJ2-7; TRBD2 might be the D (6 bases). This CDR3 region has 11 residues. Germline V gene lookup returns CDR1 SGHTS and CDR2 YDEGEE. CDR3 sequence: CASRRTAGPIF. For the CDR3, the DNA is TGTGCCAGCAGGAGAACAGCGGGCCCGATCTTC.

The chain joins TRBV9 to TRBJ1-5; possibly TRBD1 for D (5 bases). Trimming left V 4 bases short and J 6 bases short, with 8 bases between. Germline V gives CDR1 SGDLS, CDR2 YYNGEE. The CDR3 sequence is 12 residues long. For the CDR3, the DNA is TGTGCCAGCAGCCGCGGGGGTCAGCCCCAGCATTTT. This encodes CASSRGGQPQHF.

The chain has TRBV7-8 and TRBJ1-3, with D unresolved. The CDR3 has 16 amino acids. V lost 0 bases and J 3 bases, leaving 12 bases between the germline ends. The germline V gene has CDR1 SGHVS and CDR2 FQNEAQ. CDR3 DNA: TGTGCCAGCAGCTTAGCGCGGGCTCCGGTTGGAAACACCATATATTTT. Translation gives CASSLARAPVGNTIYF.

The chain couples TRBV12-5 to TRBJ2-2; TRBD2 agrees at 12 bases. CDR3 length: 16 residues. Germline CDR1 LGHNT, CDR2 FRNRAP. Germline trimming cut 5 bases from V and 7 bases from J; bases unmatched to any gene: 8. As DNA, the CDR3 is TGTGCTAGTGGTCCCACCCCTAGCGGGAGGGACGGGGAGCTGTTTTTT. This translates into CASGPTPSGRDGELFF.

The sample holds one count of this clone. The V call is TRBV5-4, the J call TRBJ2-2; a possible D gene is TRBD1 (6 bases). Between the trimmed V and J ends, which lost 1 base and 0 bases, there was a span of 13 bases. The CDR3 length is 17 residues. Germline V gives CDR1 SGHNT, CDR2 YYREEE (reference sequence). The CDR3 protein is CASSLKTGTPNTGELFF. The DNA of the CDR3 is TGTGCCAGCAGCTTGAAAACCGGGACACCGAACACCGGGGAGCTGTTTTTT.

The J gene is TRBJ2-7, the V gene TRBV12-5; TRBD2 agrees at 9 bases. The CDR3 contains 18 residues. V trimming: 7 bases; J trimming: 0 bases; junction bases outside the gene matches: 16. Germline assignment: CDR1 LGHNT and CDR2 FRNRAP. CDR3 loop: CASAQGTLAGPRSYEQYF. CDR3 coding DNA: TGTGCTAGTGCACAGGGGACCCTAGCGGGGCCGCGCTCCTACGAGCAGTACTTC.

The chain has TRBV6-5 and TRBJ2-3, with a weak D call TRBD2 (5 bases). Germline V lookup: CDR1 MNHEY, CDR2 SVGAGI. This CDR3 has 12 residues. V lost 5 bases and J lost 8, with 11 bases in between. The CDR3 protein is CASSPDWGTQYF. For the CDR3, the DNA is TGTGCCAGCAGTCCGGACTGGGGTACGCAGTATTTT.

This chain joins TRBV19 and TRBJ2-1, with a tentative D call TRBD2 (7 bases). The CDR3 totals 16 residues. The V end lost 3 bases, the J end lost 7 bases, and 19 bases lay between the germline ends. The germline gives CDR1 LNHDA, CDR2 SQIVND (reference sequence). CDR3 coding DNA: TGTGCCAGTAGTATTCTCTACCGGGGGGCCTCGAATGAGCAGTTCTTC. The encoded protein is CASSILYRGASNEQFF.

The V call is TRBV11-2, the J call TRBJ2-3; 14 bases agree with TRBD2. The CDR3 length is 18 residues. V lost 3 bases, J lost 3 bases, and 8 bases stayed unmatched. Looked up from germline, CDR1 is SGHAT and CDR2 is FQNNGV. CDR3 sequence: CASSLGLAGVGATDTQYF. CDR3 DNA: TGTGCCAGCAGCTTGGGACTAGCGGGAGTGGGAGCGACAGATACGCAGTATTTT. The full variable domain, completed using reference TRBV11-2 and TRBJ2-3, is EAGVAQSPRYKIIEKRQSVAFWCNPISGHATLYWYQQILGQGPKLLIQFQNNGVVDDSQLPKDRFSAERLKGVDSTLKIQPAKLEDSAVYLCASSLGLAGVGATDTQYFGPGTRLTVL.

V usage is TRBV2 and J usage is TRBJ2-4; tentative D call: TRBD1 (6 bases). Trimming pared 8 bases from V and 8 bases from J, leaving 13 bases between. The CDR3 has 12 amino acids. Germline CDR1 is SNHLY and CDR2 is FYNNEI. In DNA form, the CDR3 reads TGTGCCAGCGGGACACTGGGGGACATTCAGTACTTC. Translating gives CASGTLGDIQYF. Filled out from reference TRBV2 and TRBJ2-4, the complete variable domain reads EPEVTQTPSHQVTQMGQEVILRCVPISNHLYFYWYRQILGQKVEFLVSFYNNEISEKSEIFDDQFSVERPDGSNFTLKIRSTKLEDSAMYFCASGTLGDIQYFGAGTRLSVL.

The chain recombines TRBV18 with TRBJ2-3, with 8 bases identical to TRBD2. From germline, CDR1 is KGHSH and CDR2 LQKENI. V was pared by 0 bases and J by 7 bases, with 6 bases of the junction left unmatched. This CDR3 is built from 15 residues. CDR3 coding DNA: TGTGCCAGCTCACCACCAGCCAGCGGGAGTTATACGCAGTATTTT. Protein product: CASSPPASGSYTQYF.

The chain joins TRBV6-1 to TRBJ2-1; possible D gene TRBD2, 5 bases. The CDR3 is 15 residues long. CDR1 is MNHNS, CDR2 SASEGT, per germline. The ends were cut back, 8 bases at V and 4 bases at J, with 18 bases in the middle. CDR3 DNA: TGTGCCAGCCACAACCAGCCCGGGGATTACAATGAGCAGTTCTTC. It specifies CASHNQPGDYNEQFF.

This clone was counted between two and nine times. The rearrangement joins TRBV14 to TRBJ2-7, with TRBD1 identical over 8 bases. After removal of 4 bases from V and 2 bases from J, the junction contained 4 bases not matched to a gene. CDR3 length: 14 residues. Germline CDR1 reads SGHDN; CDR2 reads FVKESK. CDR3 in amino acids: CASSLTGVAYEQYF. Here the CDR3 DNA reads TGTGCCAGCAGCCTGACAGGGGTGGCCTACGAGCAGTACTTC.

The chain joins TRBV27 to TRBJ2-7; D is undetermined. Germline loops: CDR1 MNHEY, CDR2 SMNVEV (reference sequence). The CDR3 consists of 13 residues. Deletions cut 3 bases from V and 3 bases from J, with 9 bases between. The CDR3 region has the DNA TGTGCCAGCAGTTTCGAGCCTTTCTACGAGCAGTACTTC. Its protein is CASSFEPFYEQYF.